The rows below give T cell receptor beta chains drawn from one sample of a study of control samples from healthy donors and cancer patients. Sequencing was performed with immunoSEQ multiplex PCR; in TCRdb, only in-frame clones are kept and a portion is missing. The sample has around 77,000 clones, approximately 92% seen once. Sequencing was done on a sample of blood. These receptor sequences come from a woman aged 55-70 years in good health. Each CDR3 is given with its conserved first and last residue. The order of the fields is J gene, V gene, CDR3 protein.

j_gene: TRBJ1-4
v_gene: TRBV6-5
CDR3aa: CASSYYTGTGYEKLFF

j_gene: TRBJ1-3
v_gene: TRBV19
CDR3aa: CASSPGQGAGNTIYF

j_gene: TRBJ2-2
v_gene: TRBV25-1
CDR3aa: CASSEHQGAPGELFF

j_gene: TRBJ1-5
v_gene: TRBV27
CDR3aa: CASSLSGRGMPQHF

j_gene: TRBJ1-2
v_gene: TRBV6-5
CDR3aa: CASSRQGLGYTF

j_gene: TRBJ1-4
v_gene: TRBV18
CDR3aa: CASSPPHRTGVEKLFF

j_gene: TRBJ2-7
v_gene: TRBV4-1
CDR3aa: CASSQVFEVPYEQYF

j_gene: TRBJ1-1
v_gene: TRBV30
CDR3aa: CAWSLTTGNTEAFF

j_gene: TRBJ1-1
v_gene: TRBV20-1
CDR3aa: CSASADTESEAFF

j_gene: TRBJ2-7
v_gene: TRBV5-1
CDR3aa: CASNRGDNSYEQYF

j_gene: TRBJ2-3
v_gene: TRBV4-3
CDR3aa: CASSQDLRGGATDTQYF

j_gene: TRBJ2-5
v_gene: TRBV11-1
CDR3aa: CASSGLGGQTQYF

j_gene: TRBJ2-2
v_gene: TRBV2
CDR3aa: CASSDRGAGELFF

j_gene: TRBJ2-1
v_gene: TRBV6-5
CDR3aa: CASSLSSSYNEQFF

j_gene: TRBJ2-1
v_gene: TRBV27
CDR3aa: CASSFGTGSYNEQFF

j_gene: TRBJ2-1
v_gene: TRBV28
CDR3aa: CASSLSRIIGDNEQFF

j_gene: TRBJ2-3
v_gene: TRBV28
CDR3aa: CASKFGGQHTDTQYF

j_gene: TRBJ2-7
v_gene: TRBV13
CDR3aa: CASSKRLAGGPGKVGYEQYF

j_gene: TRBJ2-1
v_gene: TRBV24-1
CDR3aa: CATAPGTSGNYEQFF

j_gene: TRBJ2-1
v_gene: TRBV5-1
CDR3aa: CASRVGGRVYNEQFF

j_gene: TRBJ2-2
v_gene: TRBV3-1/TRBV3-2
CDR3aa: CASSQGPSGNTGELFF

j_gene: TRBJ2-3
v_gene: TRBV4-1
CDR3aa: CASSQSGRRTDTQYF

j_gene: TRBJ1-2
v_gene: TRBV10-1
CDR3aa: CPLWGGIGYTF

j_gene: TRBJ2-3
v_gene: TRBV6-5
CDR3aa: CASSRQGGGSDTQYF

j_gene: TRBJ2-4
v_gene: TRBV5-1
CDR3aa: CASSPAPNQKNIQYF

j_gene: TRBJ2-5
v_gene: TRBV28
CDR3aa: CASSWGALETQYF

j_gene: TRBJ1-6
v_gene: TRBV12-3/TRBV12-4
CDR3aa: CASSLVGSPLHF

j_gene: TRBJ1-1
v_gene: TRBV28
CDR3aa: CASSKSDRPNTEAFF

j_gene: TRBJ2-2
v_gene: TRBV7-6
CDR3aa: CASSVQGVVAAGELFF

j_gene: TRBJ2-5
v_gene: TRBV3-1/TRBV3-2
CDR3aa: CASSQVRETQYF

j_gene: TRBJ2-2
v_gene: TRBV7-8
CDR3aa: CASSPTAAGGTGELFF

j_gene: TRBJ2-2
v_gene: TRBV4-2
CDR3aa: CASSPAAGAIPGELFF

j_gene: TRBJ1-5
v_gene: TRBV24-1
CDR3aa: CATSDFGQPQHF

j_gene: TRBJ2-6
v_gene: TRBV4-1
CDR3aa: CASSQYRLGLGGPRSGANVLTF

j_gene: TRBJ2-7
v_gene: TRBV5-1
CDR3aa: CASSDFGQGGEQYF

j_gene: TRBJ1-3
v_gene: TRBV5-1
CDR3aa: CASTEGASGNTIYF

j_gene: TRBJ2-5
v_gene: TRBV9
CDR3aa: CASTKGAGQETQYF

j_gene: TRBJ1-1
v_gene: TRBV27
CDR3aa: CASRRYSVAFF

j_gene: TRBJ1-1
v_gene: TRBV12-5
CDR3aa: CASGLATTGQVNTEAFF

j_gene: TRBJ1-1
v_gene: TRBV18
CDR3aa: CASSPGFRGGSEAFF

j_gene: TRBJ2-7
v_gene: TRBV6-2/TRBV6-3
CDR3aa: CASSYYGTSGRYEQYF

j_gene: TRBJ1-2
v_gene: TRBV19
CDR3aa: CASSKSQGAYGYTF

j_gene: TRBJ2-5
v_gene: TRBV7-2
CDR3aa: CASSLNTPYGTQYF

j_gene: TRBJ1-5
v_gene: TRBV19
CDR3aa: CASSIDWAGNQPQHF

j_gene: TRBJ1-5
v_gene: TRBV10-3
CDR3aa: CAISVGLDQPQHF

j_gene: TRBJ2-5
v_gene: TRBV5-6
CDR3aa: CASSLGGAAPYQETQYF

j_gene: TRBJ1-4
v_gene: TRBV4-3
CDR3aa: CASSQGTLNEKLFF

j_gene: TRBJ1-2
v_gene: TRBV28
CDR3aa: CASRGGQDRNYGYTF

j_gene: TRBJ1-1
v_gene: TRBV6-2/TRBV6-3
CDR3aa: CASSYLTVTAEAFF

j_gene: TRBJ2-1
v_gene: TRBV14
CDR3aa: CASSQRAGGASYNEQFF